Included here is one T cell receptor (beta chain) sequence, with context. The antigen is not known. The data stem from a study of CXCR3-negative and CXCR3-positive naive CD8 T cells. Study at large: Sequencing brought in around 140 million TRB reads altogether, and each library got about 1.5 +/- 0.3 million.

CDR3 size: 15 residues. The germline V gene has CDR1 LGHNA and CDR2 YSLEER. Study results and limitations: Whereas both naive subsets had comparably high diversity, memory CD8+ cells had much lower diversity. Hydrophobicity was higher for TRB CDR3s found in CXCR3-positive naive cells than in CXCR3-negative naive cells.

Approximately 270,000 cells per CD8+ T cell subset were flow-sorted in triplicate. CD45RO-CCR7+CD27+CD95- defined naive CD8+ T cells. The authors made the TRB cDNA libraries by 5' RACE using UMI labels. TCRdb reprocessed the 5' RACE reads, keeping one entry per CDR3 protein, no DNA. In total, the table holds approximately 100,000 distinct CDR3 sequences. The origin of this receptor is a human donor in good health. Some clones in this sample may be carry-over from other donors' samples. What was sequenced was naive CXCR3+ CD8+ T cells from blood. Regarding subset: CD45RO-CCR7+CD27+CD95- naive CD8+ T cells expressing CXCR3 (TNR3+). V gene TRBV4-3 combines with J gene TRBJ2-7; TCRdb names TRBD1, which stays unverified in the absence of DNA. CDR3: CASSQEQGSPYEQYF.